The rows below give T cell receptor beta chains drawn from one sample of a study of shared clonotypes between healthy human individuals. Method: immunoSEQ multiplex PCR; TCRdb's copy keeps in-frame clones and lacks some. The sample has nearly 2 million clones, less than 95% seen once. Sample: naive CD8+ T cells sorted from blood. The receptors were sampled from a man between 18 and 29 years old in good health. Each CDR3 is given with its conserved first and last residue. A D gene is named only where the DNA matches it firmly. Clone size is not always given. Where it is, it says once, few, many or a class for expanded clones.

v_gene,j_gene,abundance,d_gene,CDR3aa,CDR3nt
TRBV27,TRBJ2-2,NA,TRBD1,CASSLSARDRGRNGELFF,TGTGCCAGCAGTTTATCGGCAAGGGACAGGGGGCGAAACGGGGAGCTGTTTTTT
TRBV4-1,TRBJ2-1,NA,NA,CASSRESGPSYNEQFF,TGCGCCAGCAGCCGGGAGAGCGGCCCATCCTACAATGAGCAGTTCTTC
TRBV7-8,TRBJ2-1,once,TRBD2,CASSLKSGGASDEQFF,TGTGCCAGCAGCTTAAAAAGCGGGGGGGCTTCAGATGAGCAGTTCTTC
TRBV4-3,TRBJ2-7,NA,NA,CASSQAPGPSYEQYF,TGCGCCAGCAGCCAAGCCCCAGGGCCTTCGTACGAGCAGTACTTC
TRBV28,TRBJ1-2,NA,NA,CASSTLRDYGYTF,TGTGCCAGCAGTACCCTTCGGGACTACGGCTACACCTTC
TRBV2,TRBJ1-5,NA,TRBD1,CASSGDREDSNQPQHF,TGTGCCAGCAGTGGGGACAGGGAGGATAGCAATCAGCCCCAGCATTTT
TRBV12-1,TRBJ2-7,NA,NA,CASSSRTSAAYEQYF,TGTGCCAGCAGCTCGCGGACTAGCGCTGCCTACGAGCAGTACTTC
TRBV4-1,TRBJ1-1,NA,NA,CASSPWEGSTEAFF,TGCGCCAGCAGCCCCTGGGAAGGGAGCACTGAAGCTTTCTTT
TRBV6-5,TRBJ2-5,NA,NA,CASSYGAEETQYF,TGTGCCAGCAGTTACGGAGCGGAAGAGACCCAGTACTTC
TRBV5-5,TRBJ2-7,NA,NA,CASSLSPSYEQYF,TGTGCCAGCAGCTTATCCCCGTCCTACGAGCAGTACTTC
TRBV4-3,TRBJ2-3,NA,NA,CASSQDRWDSTDTQYF,TGCGCCAGCAGCCAAGATAGGTGGGATAGCACAGATACGCAGTATTTT
TRBV15,TRBJ1-1,NA,NA,CAVRTTPQTEAFF,TGTGCCGTCCGTACCACACCCCAAACTGAAGCTTTCTTT
TRBV13,TRBJ1-1,NA,NA,CASSFLWERGTEAFF,TGTGCCAGCAGCTTTTTGTGGGAGCGGGGCACTGAAGCTTTCTTT
TRBV28,TRBJ1-5,NA,NA,CASSLGQGAWPQHF,TGTGCCAGCAGTCTAGGACAAGGAGCATGGCCCCAGCATTTT
TRBV7-2,TRBJ1-2,NA,NA,CASSARGGGPGYTF,TGTGCCAGCAGCGCCCGAGGGGGAGGCCCAGGCTACACCTTC
TRBV2,TRBJ1-2,NA,NA,CASSASRSQGGGRNYGYTF,TGTGCCAGCAGTGCAAGTAGGAGTCAGGGCGGGGGTCGAAACTATGGCTACACCTTC
TRBV7-9,TRBJ2-3,NA,NA,CASSLRSWDGRLSDTQYF,TGTGCCAGCAGCTTGCGATCCTGGGACGGAAGATTGTCGGATACGCAGTATTTT
TRBV14,TRBJ2-7,NA,NA,CASSQENRYEQYF,TGTGCCAGCAGCCAAGAAAACCGCTACGAGCAGTACTTC
TRBV6-5,TRBJ2-7,NA,NA,CASSARRPVWEQYF,TGTGCCAGCAGTGCCAGGCGGCCAGTGTGGGAGCAGTACTTC
TRBV27,TRBJ2-7,once,NA,CASSLSWGSYEQYF,TGTGCCAGCAGTTTATCGTGGGGTTCCTACGAGCAGTACTTC
TRBV7-9,TRBJ2-3,NA,NA,CASSYPLGGQYF,TGTGCCAGCAGCTACCCTTTGGGGGGGCAGTATTTT
TRBV6-6,TRBJ1-2,NA,TRBD1,CASSGDRGQGYTF,TGTGCCAGCAGTGGGGACAGGGGGCAAGGCTACACCTTC
TRBV19,TRBJ2-7,NA,TRBD1,CAEDRAFYEQYF,TGTGCCGAGGACAGGGCTTTCTACGAGCAGTACTTC
TRBV13,TRBJ2-7,NA,TRBD2,CASSASGRAAYEQYF,TGTGCCAGCAGCGCATCCGGGAGGGCCGCCTACGAGCAGTACTTC
TRBV5-4,TRBJ1-3,NA,NA,CASSLDLSGNTIYF,TGTGCCAGCAGCTTGGACCTCTCTGGAAACACCATATATTTT
TRBV6-6,TRBJ2-6,NA,NA,CATGEFSGANVLTF,TGTGCCACAGGGGAATTTTCTGGGGCCAACGTCCTGACTTTC
TRBV7-8,TRBJ2-5,NA,NA,CASSSNGPTETQYF,TGTGCCAGCAGCTCAAACGGCCCCACGGAGACCCAGTACTTC
TRBV19,TRBJ1-2,NA,NA,CASSIYEDNYGYTF,TGTGCCAGTAGTATCTATGAGGACAACTATGGCTACACCTTC
TRBV5-1,TRBJ2-1,NA,NA,CASSFSLGDSYNEQFF,TGCGCCAGCAGCTTCTCATTAGGTGACTCCTACAATGAGCAGTTCTTC
TRBV27,TRBJ2-7,few,NA,CASSLTSGSSYEQYF,TGTGCCAGCAGTCTAACTTCGGGGAGCTCCTACGAGCAGTACTTC
TRBV6-1,TRBJ1-4,NA,NA,CASSVQGRDEKLFF,TGTGCCAGCAGTGTACAGGGCAGGGACGAAAAACTGTTTTTT
TRBV7-9,TRBJ2-2,NA,NA,CAHGLLRAGELFF,TGTGCCCACGGACTCTTAAGGGCCGGGGAGCTGTTTTTT
TRBV19,TRBJ2-7,NA,TRBD2,CASSIDLLAGEDEQYF,TGTGCCAGTAGTATAGATTTACTAGCGGGAGAGGACGAGCAGTACTTC
TRBV30,TRBJ2-7,NA,TRBD2,CAWSVRGTSAYEQYF,TGTGCCTGGAGTGTACGCGGGACTAGCGCCTACGAGCAGTACTTC
TRBV6-1,TRBJ1-5,NA,NA,CASSEATASLSQPQHF,TGTGCCAGCAGTGAAGCGACAGCGTCATTGAGCCAGCCCCAGCATTTT
TRBV7-9,TRBJ1-2,NA,NA,CASSLGTGDNYGYTF,TGTGCCAGCAGCTTAGGAACAGGAGATAACTATGGCTACACCTTC
TRBV6-1,TRBJ2-7,NA,NA,CASETVYEQYF,TGTGCCAGCGAAACAGTCTACGAGCAGTACTTC
TRBV7-9,TRBJ1-1,NA,TRBD1,CASSSRGQGVGTEAFF,TGTGCCAGCAGCTCCAGGGGGCAGGGGGTTGGGACTGAAGCTTTCTTT
TRBV30,TRBJ1-1,NA,NA,CAWSAPEAFF,TGTGCCTGGAGTGCCCCTGAAGCTTTCTTT
TRBV19,TRBJ2-2,once,NA,CASSMQGRTGELFF,TGTGCCAGTAGTATGCAGGGTCGGACCGGGGAGCTGTTTTTT